What follows are 25 T cell receptor beta chains derived from one specimen sequenced in a study of CXCR3-negative and CXCR3-positive naive CD8 T cells. The study's findings and limits: The study found more hydrophobic TRB CDR3s in CXCR3-positive naive cells than in CXCR3-negative naive cells.

Carrying UMI labels, the TRB cDNA libraries were prepared through 5' RACE. TCRdb reprocessed the 5' RACE reads; each CDR3 protein has one entry and no DNA is given. The sample has some 150,000 distinct CDR3 sequences, and its top ten clones hold 0.41%. The antigens for these receptors are not known. The sequenced material came from naive CXCR3+ CD8+ T cells from blood. Subset denoted: CD45RO-CCR7+CD27+CD95- naive CD8+ T cells expressing CXCR3 (TNR3+). The receptor set was obtained from a human donor in good health. Some clones in this sample may be carry-over from other donors' samples.

This chain joins TRBV25-1 and TRBJ2-1; TCRdb calls TRBD2, which cannot be checked without DNA. CDR1 MGHDK and CDR2 SYGVNS come from the germline V gene. CDR3 length: 16 amino acids. CDR3 sequence: CASSNIGGGAYNEQFF.

The J gene is TRBJ2-7, the V gene TRBV5-1; TCRdb calls TRBD2, which cannot be checked without DNA. CDR1 SGHRS and CDR2 YFSETQ come from the germline V gene. The CDR3 runs to 15 residues. CDR3 sequence: CASSRVEGSTYEQYF. The full variable domain, its missing parts supplied by reference TRBV5-1 and TRBJ2-7, is KAGVTQTPRYLIKTRGQQVTLSCSPISGHRSVSWYQQTPGQGLQFLFEYFSETQRNKGNFPGRFSGRQFSNSRSEMNVSTLELGDSALYLCASSRVEGSTYEQYFGPGTRLTVT.

The rearrangement links TRBV29-1 to TRBJ2-5; no DNA is available, so the TRBD2 call from TCRdb remains unchecked. Germline assignment: CDR1 SQVTM and CDR2 ANQGSEA. There are 15 residues in the CDR3. CDR3 residues: CSARPAGGGQETQYF.

The J gene is TRBJ2-7, the V gene TRBV6-5; TCRdb selects TRBD1, and the lack of DNA leaves this call unchecked. Germline V gene lookup returns CDR1 MNHEY and CDR2 SVGAGI. CDR3 size: 15 residues. The chain's CDR3 is CASSYSGGASYEQYF.

This rearrangement joins TRBV7-2 to TRBJ2-7; TCRdb selects TRBD2, and the lack of DNA leaves this call unchecked. This CDR3 is built from 16 residues. Per germline, CDR1 SGHTA and CDR2 FQGNSA. The CDR3 protein is CASSLMTAITFYEQYF.

The genes are TRBV2 and TRBJ2-2. Germline lookup yields CDR1 SNHLY and CDR2 FYNNEI. The CDR3 sequence is 18 residues long. The CDR3 reads CASSVDSGLRGNTGELFF. Supplemented by reference TRBV2 and TRBJ2-2, the full variable domain reads EPEVTQTPSHQVTQMGQEVILRCVPISNHLYFYWYRQILGQKVEFLVSFYNNEISEKSEIFDDQFSVERPDGSNFTLKIRSTKLEDSAMYFCASSVDSGLRGNTGELFFGEGSRLTVL.

The CDR3 protein is CASSHIVKGDLEAFF. The gene calls are TRBV7-6 and TRBJ1-1. The CDR3 covers 15 residues. Germline V gene lookup returns CDR1 SGHVS and CDR2 FNYEAQ.

The rearrangement joins TRBV9 to TRBJ2-7; the D call of TRBD1 rests on TCRdb alone, since no DNA is present to check it. This CDR3 spans 15 amino acids. Germline CDR1 SGDLS, CDR2 YYNGEE. CDR3 sequence reads: CASSPSGTGDYEQYF.

V usage is TRBV11-2 and J usage is TRBJ2-2. The germline V gene encodes CDR1 SGHAT and CDR2 FQNNGV. This CDR3 spans 12 amino acids. CDR3 residues: CASSYITGELFF.

This chain joins TRBV13 and TRBJ1-2. Germline CDR1 PRHDT, CDR2 FYEKMQ (reference sequence). This CDR3 comprises 13 residues. The CDR3 reads CASSQAGNYGYTF.

This chain joins TRBV9 and TRBJ1-2; the D call of TRBD1 rests on TCRdb alone, since no DNA is present to check it. Germline CDR1 is SGDLS and CDR2 is YYNGEE. The CDR3 contains 14 residues. The chain's CDR3 is CASSVGLSPYGYTF. The variable domain in full, completed from reference TRBV9 and TRBJ1-2, reads DSGVTQTPKHLITATGQRVTLRCSPRSGDLSVYWYQQSLDQGLQFLIQYYNGEERAKGNILERFSAQQFPDLHSELNLSSLELGDSALYFCASSVGLSPYGYTFGSGTRLTVV.

The rearrangement joins TRBV29-1 to TRBJ2-4; TCRdb's D call, TRBD1, is unchecked because there is no DNA. The CDR3 totals 13 residues. The V gene's germline CDR1 is SQVTM and CDR2 ANQGSEA. The CDR3 loop reads CSVPGVVKTIQYF.

Here the CDR3 reads CASSQRTGDNEQFF. J is TRBJ2-1 and V is TRBV4-3; the TRBD1 assignment by TCRdb is unverifiable without DNA. Germline loops: CDR1 LGHNA, CDR2 YSLEER. The CDR3 has 14 residues.

V gene TRBV4-1 combines with J gene TRBJ2-7. The CDR3 is 15 amino acids. Germline-derived CDR1 and CDR2 are MGHRA and YSYEKL. This CDR3 reads CASSQESRPLYEQYF.

The chain recombines TRBV30 with TRBJ2-3; the TCRdb call, TRBD1, lacks DNA for checking. The CDR3 length is 16 residues. Germline V gives CDR1 GTSNPN, CDR2 SVGIG (reference sequence). The CDR3 loop is CAWTRTGGGGGDTQYF.

The genes are TRBV27 and TRBJ1-5; checking the TCRdb D call of TRBD1 is not possible without DNA. The CDR3 consists of 14 residues. Germline V gives CDR1 MNHEY, CDR2 SMNVEV (reference sequence). CDR3 sequence reads: CASSFSGVLQPQHF.

This CDR3 reads CASSQDLPGSGNTIYF. V usage is TRBV4-3 and J usage is TRBJ1-3. Germline-derived CDR1 and CDR2 are LGHNA and YSLEER. The CDR3 totals 16 residues.

The gene calls are TRBV29-1 and TRBJ2-3; the D gene TCRdb calls, TRBD1, cannot be checked with no DNA. This CDR3 comprises 12 residues. The V gene's germline CDR1 is SQVTM and CDR2 ANQGSEA. CDR3 loop: CSVLRDPDTQYF.

The rearrangement uses TRBV6-1 and TRBJ2-7; TCRdb gives TRBD1 as the D gene, but with no DNA this cannot be confirmed. Germline values: CDR1 MNHNS, CDR2 SASEGT. The CDR3 is made up of 13 amino acids. The CDR3 is CASRDRGFYEQYF.

CDR3 amino acids: CASSFEPGYTEAFF. The gene calls are TRBV12-3 or TRBV12-4 and TRBJ1-1; TCRdb gives TRBD1 as the D gene, but with no DNA this cannot be confirmed. The CDR3 has 14 residues.

This chain links TRBV12-3 or TRBV12-4 with TRBJ2-7; there is no DNA to check the TCRdb D call of TRBD1. The CDR3 runs to 13 residues. This CDR3 reads CASSLGVSAEQYF.

The chain uses TRBV18 and TRBJ2-3; TCRdb gives TRBD2 as the D gene, but with no DNA this cannot be confirmed. Looked up from germline, CDR1 is KGHSH and CDR2 is LQKENI. This CDR3 comprises 15 residues. CDR3 residues: CASSVTSGSTDTQYF. Full variable domain (rest looked up from reference TRBV18 and TRBJ2-3): NAGVMQNPRHLVRRRGQEARLRCSPMKGHSHVYWYRQLPEEGLKFMVYLQKENIIDESGMPKERFSAEFPKEGPSILRIQQVVRGDSAAYFCASSVTSGSTDTQYFGPGTRLTVL.

V is TRBV12-3 or TRBV12-4 and J is TRBJ1-6. The CDR3 is made up of 15 amino acids. The CDR3 spells CASSFPPQNNSPLHF.

The V and J genes are TRBV28 and TRBJ2-1; TCRdb indicates TRBD1, and absent DNA this call remains unverified. The CDR3 has 13 residues. The V gene's germline CDR1 is MDHEN and CDR2 SYDVKM. The CDR3 loop is CASSLSGGNEQFF.

The chain recombines TRBV12-3 or TRBV12-4 with TRBJ2-1; TCRdb lists TRBD2, though no DNA is available to test this call. This CDR3 comprises 17 residues. The CDR3: CASSTPSGRSSYNEQFF.